Shown below are 13 T cell receptor beta chains from a single sample sequenced in a study of cytomegalovirus exposure and HLA in healthy donors. Researchers ran the PCR with 60 Vbeta and 13 Jbeta primers. Method: immunoSEQ multiplex PCR; TCRdb's copy keeps in-frame clones and lacks some. The data hold 90,000 to 110,000 clones, with about 13% observed a single time. Material for sequencing was PBMCs. Every receptor here comes from a man aged 35 to 55 in good health and CMV-seropositive.

This clone was seen a few times. V and J are TRBV7-9 and TRBJ2-7; D may be TRBD2 (5 bases). CDR3 length equals 18 residues. CDR1 and CDR2 from the germline V gene are SEHNR and FQNEAQ (reference sequence). V was clipped by 0 bases and J by 0 bases, with 18 bases between them. CDR3 sequence: CASSLALRRGSPSYEQYF. The DNA for the CDR3 is TGTGCCAGCAGCTTAGCGCTTCGTCGAGGGAGTCCCTCCTACGAGCAGTACTTC. Using reference TRBV7-9 and TRBJ2-7 for the parts outside the CDR3, the full variable domain is DTGVSQNPRHKITKRGQNVTFRCDPISEHNRLYWYRQTLGQGPEFLTYFQNEAQLEKSRLLSDRFSAERPKGSFSTLEIQRTEQGDSAMYLCASSLALRRGSPSYEQYFGPGTRLTVT.

V and J are TRBV5-1 and TRBJ2-3; 7 nucleotides align to TRBD2. The CDR3 has 14 residues. The junction had 3 bases not matched to a gene; V was cut back by 3 bases and J by 2 bases. Per the germline V gene, CDR1 is SGHRS and CDR2 is YFSETQ. CDR3 in amino acids: CASSYAGVTDTQYF. CDR3 DNA sequence: TGCGCCAGCAGCTATGCGGGAGTCACAGATACGCAGTATTTT.

The chain uses TRBV4-1 and TRBJ2-1, with D unresolved. In germline, CDR1 is MGHRA, CDR2 YSYEKL. V was pared by 1 base and J by 2 bases, with 3 bases between. This CDR3 contains 13 residues. CDR3 DNA: TGCGCCAGCAGCCAAGCAACCTACAATGAGCAGTTCTTC. Protein: CASSQATYNEQFF.

This rearrangement joins TRBV6-5 to TRBJ2-7, with 9 bases that match TRBD1. Per germline, CDR1 MNHEY and CDR2 SVGAGI. V lost 4 bases and J lost 4; bases outside the gene matches: 8. This CDR3 contains 15 residues. CDR3: CASSSSGTGQYEQYF. CDR3 nucleotides: TGTGCCAGCAGTTCCTCCGGGACAGGGCAGTACGAGCAGTACTTC.

There are a few counts of this clone. This likely came from a read error, as a far larger clone is one base away. This chain uses TRBV6-1 with TRBJ2-3; tentatively, D is TRBD2 (6 bases). The J call is doubtful: the DNA matches TRBJ2-7 better. Germline lookup yields CDR1 MNHNS and CDR2 SASEGT. This CDR3 spans 15 amino acids. CDR3: CASSETRGISYEQYF. The CDR3 DNA reads TGTGCCAGCAGCGAGACTAGAGGGATCTCCTACGAGCAGTACTTC.

The gene calls are TRBV18 and TRBJ2-3; D possibly corresponds to TRBD1 (6 bases). The germline V gene encodes CDR1 KGHSH and CDR2 LQKENI. This CDR3 has 15 residues. The V and J ends lost 4 bases and 1 base respectively, with 12 bases between them. CDR3 in amino acids: CASSRRTAGTDTQYF. The CDR3 bases are TGTGCCAGCTCACGTCGGACAGCCGGCACAGATACGCAGTATTTT.

The rearrangement uses TRBV2 and TRBJ2-5; D is unresolved. CDR1 is SNHLY, CDR2 FYNNEI, per germline. The CDR3 has 12 residues. Trimming pared 8 bases from V and 0 bases from J, leaving 7 bases between. The CDR3 nucleotides are TGTGCCAGCGAACAAAACCAAGAGACCCAGTACTTC. Amino acid sequence: CASEQNQETQYF. Supplemented by reference TRBV2 and TRBJ2-5, the full variable domain reads EPEVTQTPSHQVTQMGQEVILRCVPISNHLYFYWYRQILGQKVEFLVSFYNNEISEKSEIFDDQFSVERPDGSNFTLKIRSTKLEDSAMYFCASEQNQETQYFGPGTRLLVL.

In this sample, this clone turned up a few times. CDR3 DNA sequence: TGTGCCAGCAGCCAAGAATCAGGGGGAGAGTACGGTGGCTACACCTTC. Its translation is CASSQESGGEYGGYTF. The rearrangement links TRBV14 to TRBJ1-2, with 7 bases fitting TRBD1. CDR1 and CDR2 (germline): SGHDN, FVKESK. Trimming cost V 0 bases and J 7 bases; bases outside gene matches: 11. The CDR3 runs to 16 residues.

V usage is TRBV10-3 and J usage is TRBJ2-5; D possibly corresponds to TRBD1 (6 bases). CDR1 and CDR2 from the germline V gene are ENHRY and SYGVKD. V lost 11 bases, J lost 4 bases, and 14 bases lay in between. The CDR3 is 12 amino acids. This chain's CDR3 is CAAATGRETQYF. The CDR3 DNA follows: TGTGCCGCCGCCACAGGGCGAGAGACCCAGTACTTC.

The chain carries TRBV10-1 and TRBJ2-3; 9 nucleotides match TRBD1. The V segment lost 3 bases and the J segment 2 bases; nucleotides outside the gene matches: 6. Germline values: CDR1 WNHNN, CDR2 SYGVQD (reference sequence). The CDR3 runs 16 residues. The CDR3 sequence: CASSESGQGITDTQYF. DNA of the CDR3: TGCGCCAGCAGTGAAAGTGGACAGGGGATCACAGATACGCAGTATTTT.

Only a few counts were recorded for this clone. V is TRBV5-1 and J is TRBJ2-2, with D perhaps TRBD1 (7 bases). Germline loops: CDR1 SGHRS, CDR2 YFSETQ. V was clipped by 3 bases and J by 9 bases, with 21 bases between them. CDR3 length: 16 amino acids. The CDR3 loop reads CASSSRQGGTPRELFF. The CDR3 DNA is TGCGCCAGCAGCTCCAGACAGGGCGGGACCCCGCGGGAGCTGTTTTTT.

This chain uses TRBV28 with TRBJ2-1, with TRBD1 matching over 10 bases. With V trimmed by 4 bases and J by 8 bases, 2 bases remained unmatched. CDR3 size: 13 residues. Germline V gene lookup returns CDR1 MDHEN and CDR2 SYDVKM. This CDR3 reads CASSSGQGYEQFF. In DNA form, the CDR3 reads TGTGCCAGCAGTTCGGGACAGGGGTATGAGCAGTTCTTC.

This sequence joins TRBV9 and TRBJ2-1; the D gene is possibly TRBD2 (6 bases). Per germline, CDR1 SGDLS and CDR2 YYNGEE. Trimming left V 3 bases short and J 9 bases short, with 19 bases between. The CDR3 extends over 15 amino acids. This chain's CDR3 is CASSANLGLSAEQFF. The CDR3 DNA reads TGTGCCAGCAGCGCAAATCTTGGACTATCAGCTGAGCAGTTCTTC.